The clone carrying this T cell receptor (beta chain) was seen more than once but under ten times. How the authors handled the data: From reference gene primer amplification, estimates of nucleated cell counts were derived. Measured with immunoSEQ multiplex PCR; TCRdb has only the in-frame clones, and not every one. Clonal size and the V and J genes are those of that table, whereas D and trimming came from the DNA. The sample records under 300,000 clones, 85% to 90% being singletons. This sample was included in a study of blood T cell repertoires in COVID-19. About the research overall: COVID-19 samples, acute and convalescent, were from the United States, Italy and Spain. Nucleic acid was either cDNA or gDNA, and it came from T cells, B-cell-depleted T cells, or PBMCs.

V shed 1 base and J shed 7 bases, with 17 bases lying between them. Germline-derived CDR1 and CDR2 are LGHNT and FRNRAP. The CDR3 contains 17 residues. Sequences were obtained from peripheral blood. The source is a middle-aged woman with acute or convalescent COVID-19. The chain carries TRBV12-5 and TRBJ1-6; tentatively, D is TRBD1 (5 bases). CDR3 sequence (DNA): TGTGCTAGTGGTTTGGACCTTAGACAGAGCCCCAATTCACCCCTCCACTTT. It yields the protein CASGLDLRQSPNSPLHF.